This T cell receptor (beta chain) is drawn from a study of tumour-infiltrating T cells in Burkitt lymphoma. At the level of the study: All epidemiological Burkitt lymphoma subtypes were represented in the cohort.

Comments on this clone: Its target is unknown.

Study findings and constraints: Many Burkitt lymphoma patients shared several public clonotypes.

Here immunoSEQ multiplex PCR was the method, and the copy in TCRdb shows in-frame clones only, minus some. The table shows 45,000 to 60,000 clones, with around 30% occurring only once. After removal of 5 bases from V and 4 bases from J, the junction contained 6 bases not matched to a gene. Germline values: CDR1 MNHNS, CDR2 SASEGT. This CDR3 region has 15 residues. The specimen sequenced was tumor tissue. This chain joins TRBV6-1 and TRBJ2-1; TRBD1 aligns across 9 bases. This TCR came from a human donor with Burkitt lymphoma. CDR3: CASSPGTGTYNEQFF. CDR3 DNA: TGTGCCAGCAGTCCCGGGACAGGGACATACAATGAGCAGTTCTTC.